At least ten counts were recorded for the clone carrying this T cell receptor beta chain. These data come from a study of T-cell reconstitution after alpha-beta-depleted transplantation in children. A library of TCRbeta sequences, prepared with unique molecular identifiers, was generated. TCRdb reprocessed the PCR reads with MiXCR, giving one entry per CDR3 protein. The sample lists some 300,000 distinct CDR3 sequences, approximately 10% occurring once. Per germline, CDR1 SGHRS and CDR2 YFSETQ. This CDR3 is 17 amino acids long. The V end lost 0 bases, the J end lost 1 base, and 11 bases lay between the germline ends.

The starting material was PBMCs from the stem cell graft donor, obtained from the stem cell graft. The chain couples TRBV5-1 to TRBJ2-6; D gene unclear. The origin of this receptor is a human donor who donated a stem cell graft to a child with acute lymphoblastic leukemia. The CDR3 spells CASSLAKGRSGANVLTF. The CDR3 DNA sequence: TGCGCCAGCAGCTTGGCCAAAGGAAGGTCTGGGGCCAACGTCCTGACTTTC.